This T cell receptor beta chain was sequenced in a study of blood T cell repertoires in COVID-19. As for the study in general: Acute-phase and convalescent COVID-19 samples originated in the United States, Italy and Spain.

The authors' processing: Estimation of nucleated cell counts was performed using reference gene primer amplification. This table comes from immunoSEQ multiplex PCR, and its TCRdb copy is limited to in-frame clones, with some not included. The V and J calls and clone size were taken over from that table, and D and trimming were inferred from the DNA. Of roughly 500,000 clones listed, 88% are singletons. Participants came from roughly 25 US areas, aged roughly 18 to 95 years. This CDR3 comprises 19 residues. V was clipped by 0 bases and J by 9 bases; unmatched bases: 19. Germline V gene lookup returns CDR1 SGDLS and CDR2 YYNGEE.

The chain has TRBV9 and TRBJ2-1, with 9 bases fitting TRBD2. The TCR sequence derives from a middle-aged woman who had recovered from COVID-19. The sequencing sample was made of PBMCs or T cells enriched from blood (not recorded which). The CDR3: CASSVEGLASGIAVGEQFF. In DNA, the CDR3 is TGTGCCAGCAGCGTAGAAGGATTGGCTAGCGGGATCGCCGTGGGTGAGCAGTTCTTC.